This TCR beta chain was recovered during a study of blood T cells in healthy people across ages. Germline V gene sequence: CDR1 SGHDT, CDR2 YYEEEE. Trimming removed 4 bases from V and 4 bases from J, with 14 bases in between. The CDR3 runs to 14 residues. The second PCR ran about 6 to 11 cycles with a sample-barcoded 5' primer and J-beta primers. A template-switch adaptor with 12 random nucleotides tagged each cDNA molecule. TCRdb reprocessed the 5' RACE reads via MiXCR and lists one record per CDR3 protein. The sample shows 450,000 to 650,000 distinct CDR3 sequences, nearly 25% of them seen only once. These sequences were also reported in another study, on T cells of mothers and their children. Turning to that study: The whole RNA yield was converted to cDNA, around 1.4 ug per 15 ul.

The origin of this receptor is a boy aged 5-17 years in good health. V usage is TRBV5-6 and J usage is TRBJ1-2, with D hard to call. The sequenced material came from blood. The CDR3 here is CASSRPGEVYGYTF. Written as DNA, the CDR3 is TGTGCCAGCAGCCGGCCCGGGGAGGTCTATGGCTACACCTTC.